This T cell receptor (beta chain) was recovered during a study of blood T cell repertoires in COVID-19 (TCRdb year 2020). Background on the whole study: Collaborator samples came from the United States, Italy and Spain and covered acute and convalescent phases of COVID-19. Samples were obtained from the ongoing ImmuneRACE study (first 160 participants) and from about 1,300 subjects provided by 6 global collaborators. Where available, HLA class I and class II types were obtained from metadata supplied by the sample provider rather than from assay-based typing. The material from the prospective study consisted of cDNA or gDNA derived from T cells, B-cell-depleted T cells, or PBMCs. Subjects who had been exposed to COVID-19, were actively infected with it, or had recovered from it provided the deeply sampled blood TCRbeta repertoires that made up the dataset. The repertoires were released in a freely available public database intended as a resource for research on the immune response to SARS-CoV-2. Sample metadata almost always included a de-identified subject ID, COVID-19 status, age in years and sex.

CDR1 SGHNT and CDR2 YYREEE were looked up in the germline V gene (reference sequence). V has 4 bases trimmed and J has 7 bases trimmed; junction bases matching no gene number 9. Including the terminal cysteine and phenylalanine, the CDR3 comprises 15 residues. Just CDR3 DNA is preserved here, 45 bases in frame from base 1. With regard to this clone: Its antigen is still unknown. No quality values exist for individual bases; no much larger clone is one base distant.

Collaborating institutions collected whole blood in K2EDTA tubes following their own protocols. For TCRbeta analysis, collaborators shipped samples as frozen whole blood, isolated PBMCs, or DNA extracted from either of those sample types. TCRbeta CDR3 regions were amplified from genomic DNA using the immunoSEQ Assay, a bias-controlled multiplex PCR. The original pipeline was this. Nucleated cell counts per sample were estimated from amplification of reference gene primers within the assay. To quantify the absolute abundance of each unique TCRbeta CDR3 rearrangement, sequence reads were collapsed and filtered. For each sample, productive Simpson clonality was calculated as the square root of Simpson's diversity index across productive rearrangements. TCRdb retrieved this table from immuneACCESS and kept in-frame rearrangements only. Not all clones are present; in checked studies, unresolved V genes account for under half, and no reason is known for the remainder. V, J and clone size are those of that table, while D and trimming were read from the DNA. This sample lists 61,000 or so clones; about 80% were detected once. In total, the top ten clones hold roughly 3.6% of the sample.

What the research found in general, with its limitations: Clinical and demographic metadata were provided uncurated, with the amount varying by source and participant.

The chain joins TRBV5-4 to TRBJ2-1, and 9 junction bases match TRBD2. This receptor was obtained from a woman older than 75 with acute or convalescent COVID-19. Sequenced input: peripheral blood. CDR3 sequence: CASSLGAGGQNEQFF. The DNA sequence is TGTGCCAGCAGCCTGGGGGCGGGAGGGCAGAATGAGCAGTTCTTC.